Below, one T cell receptor beta chain is given with its context. Its antigen is still unknown. This table comes from immunoSEQ multiplex PCR, and its TCRdb copy is limited to in-frame clones, with some not included. The data contain about 120,000 clones, about 95% of them seen just once; the ten biggest clones take up roughly 3.5%. The CDR3 is 16 amino acids. The germline V gene encodes CDR1 MNHNY and CDR2 SVGAGI (reference sequence). With 0 bases clipped from V and 11 bases from J, the junction kept 11 bases outside the gene matches. This specimen belongs to a study of graft-versus-host responses after intestinal transplantation. Study-level background: Every one of the recipients received anti-thymocyte globulin induction and afterwards took tacrolimus and steroids for 3 to 4 years.

Study-level results: Analysis identified GvH clones in recipient marrow, with some appearing first in ileum or blood.

The sample consisted of unstimulated CD8+ T cells sorted from spleen or lymph node cells, taken before intestinal transplant. V is TRBV6-6 and J is TRBJ2-5; 11 nucleotides match TRBD2. This sequence was found in a human donor who received an intestinal transplant. In DNA, the CDR3 is TGTGCCAGCAGTTACTCGGACCTAGCGGGAGGAGAAGAGCAGTACTTC. Translation: CASSYSDLAGGEEQYF.